This passage covers 5 T cell receptor beta chains from one sample sequenced in a study of blood T cell repertoires in COVID-19. Here immunoSEQ multiplex PCR was the method, and the copy in TCRdb shows in-frame clones only, minus some. This sample has 120,000 or so clones; about 80% occur once, and the top ten carry around 4%. Specimen: peripheral blood. The receptors here all came from a woman at least 80 years old with acute or convalescent COVID-19.

In this sample, this clone turned up once. The rearrangement uses TRBV19 and TRBJ2-3; TRBD2 might be the D (6 bases). The germline V and J ends were trimmed by 1 base and 4 bases, with 12 bases remaining between them. CDR3 length equals 15 residues. From germline, CDR1 is LNHDA and CDR2 SQIVND (reference sequence). The CDR3 DNA follows: TGTGCCAGTAGTATAGGGCTAGCGACGCCAGATACGCAGTATTTT. Its translation: CASSIGLATPDTQYF.

This clone came up once. The CDR3, as DNA: TGTGCCAGCAGTTCCTCGGGCCCCCGGCACACCGGGGAGCTGTTTTTT. The encoded protein is CASSSSGPRHTGELFF. The chain couples TRBV6-5 to TRBJ2-2; the D is unclear. The germline gives CDR1 MNHEY, CDR2 SVGAGI. CDR3 size: 16 residues. V was shortened by 4 bases and J by 3 bases, with 15 bases between the two germline ends.

The chain has TRBV5-1 and TRBJ2-1; 9 nucleotides match TRBD2. Trimming removed 0 bases from V and 9 bases from J; junction bases left unmatched: 4. This CDR3 has 14 residues. Germline CDR1 is SGHRS and CDR2 is YFSETQ. CDR3 DNA: TGCGCCAGCAGCTTGGACGGGACTAGCATTGAGCAGTTCTTC. It codes for CASSLDGTSIEQFF.

V and J are TRBV6-5 and TRBJ1-6; TRBD1 is a possible D gene (6 bases). CDR3 length: 15 amino acids. The germline CDR1 and CDR2 sequences are MNHEY and SVGAGI. V lost 6 bases and J lost 5, with 14 bases in between. The CDR3 here is CASSRWTVHNSPLHF. As DNA, the CDR3 is TGTGCCAGCAGCCGTTGGACAGTCCATAATTCACCCCTCCACTTT.

This clone was seen once. The chain carries TRBV25-1 and TRBJ2-3; D not certain. With 4 bases removed from V and 0 bases from J, the gap between germline ends came to 5 bases. The CDR3 is 13 amino acids. Per germline, CDR1 MGHDK and CDR2 SYGVNS. The CDR3 DNA reads TGTGCCAGCAGTGTTACTAGCACAGATACGCAGTATTTT. This sequence encodes CASSVTSTDTQYF.